Sequencing of this T cell receptor beta chain was carried out in a study of lymphopenia after photon versus proton radiotherapy. Germline V gives CDR1 SNHLY, CDR2 FYNNEI. This CDR3 has 12 residues. V was pared by 3 bases and J by 4 bases, with 6 bases between. Some clones are missing from TCRdb's copy, which holds only in-frame ones; the method was immunoSEQ multiplex PCR. The sample lists roughly 12,000 clones, roughly 90% occurring once. Note on this clone: The same CDR3 arises from other DNA sequences in this sample as well.

This chain joins TRBV2 and TRBJ2-5, with unresolved D. The specimen comprised peripheral blood, sampled from a patient treated with photon-based radiotherapy. The clonotype originates from a man in his sixties with pancreatic cancer. CDR3 sequence (DNA): TGTGCCAGCAGTGAGTCCGGAGAGACCCAGTACTTC. As protein: CASSESGETQYF.